This T cell receptor beta chain was recorded in a study of T cells after yellow fever vaccination (dated by TCRdb to 2018 to 2020). About the investigation overall: The SMART-Seq v4 Ultra Low Input RNA kit was used to prepare libraries from fractions with low cell numbers. To track T-cell clones before and after primary and booster YFV17D yellow fever vaccination, bulk TCR alpha and beta repertoires were sequenced longitudinally. Bulk PBMC replicates and cell subsets were isolated from blood drawn at multiple timepoints before and after both primary and secondary immunization. The cohort comprised two healthy male donors, one aged 18 to 30 and one aged 30 to 39 years. What the work shows at the level of the full study, not this receptor alone: The secondary T-cell response was found to be weaker but faster than the primary response, with a peak reached on day 5 rather than on day 15. The study included only a couple of donors, which limits how far the findings can be generalized. A small share of clonotypes occurred in both CD4 and CD8 compartments, likely arising from convergent recombination. Computational filtering was needed because FACS-sorted repertoires could contain abundant contaminating clonotypes from the bulk population. After the booster, most clones that had expanded after primary vaccination were detected again (nearly 98% of CD4 and around nine tenths of CD8), suggesting broad maintenance of memory.

A remark on this clonotype: Which antigen it targets is not known. Base qualities are not at hand, and no much larger clone is one base apart.

The CDR3 goes from the cysteine to the phenylalanine over 14 residues. CDR3 DNA is the only sequence kept; it has 42 bases, read in frame from the first base. CDR1 and CDR2 are drawn from the germline V gene: MNHEY, SVGAGI. V and J are truncated by 2 bases and 1 base respectively, leaving an intervening sequence of 8 bases. Synthesis of TCR cDNA relied on 5'RACE template switching, a step that introduced a universal primer site along with unique molecular identifiers. Priming of cDNA synthesis was performed from both the TCR alpha and TCR beta constant segments. Library amplification involved two PCR steps, and the second step added sample barcodes and sequencing adapters. Libraries were sequenced on Illumina HiSeq 2500 (2x100 bp) or NovaSeq (2x150 bp). The original pipeline was this. MIGEC was used to demultiplex reads and collapse the reads into UMI consensus sequences, and MiXCR was used for V(D)J alignment. Using edgeR on replicate PBMC samples, clonotypes were called vaccine-responding if FDR was below 0.01 and the log2 fold change was above 5 up to day 15. Bulk clonotypes were assigned CD4 or CD8 identity according to which sequenced CD4 or CD8 repertoire held them at higher abundance. The raw public data were reprocessed by TCRdb itself: fastp quality trimming at Q25, MiXCR clonotype calling, in-frame beta chains only. Merged by CDR3 protein, the rows form single entries marked with the most common genes and DNA. The V and J calls and clone size are TCRdb's, not the authors'. The sample has 110,000 to 150,000 distinct CDR3 sequences on record, approximately 6.6% of them singletons. Of the sample, about 0.61% falls within the top ten clones.

The sample's treatment or condition label, in plain terms: live attenuated yellow fever vaccine strain. PBMCs were isolated from peripheral blood using a standard Ficoll-Paque protocol. Dynabeads CD4 and CD8 positive selection kits were used to isolate CD4 and CD8 T-cell fractions. TriZol was used to extract RNA from bulk PBMCs, CD4 and CD8 fractions, and dextramer-positive and dextramer-negative fractions. In this chain, TRBV6-5 is recombined with TRBJ1-1; the D gene assignment is ambiguous. Material: CD4+ T cells sorted from PBMCs, obtained 10 days after the yellow fever booster vaccination. The receptor's source is a man aged 30 to 39 who received the YFV17D yellow fever vaccine. The CDR3 region: CASSYANPNTEAFF. In nucleotide form, the sequence is TGTGCCAGCAGTTACGCCAACCCGAACACTGAAGCTTTCTTT.